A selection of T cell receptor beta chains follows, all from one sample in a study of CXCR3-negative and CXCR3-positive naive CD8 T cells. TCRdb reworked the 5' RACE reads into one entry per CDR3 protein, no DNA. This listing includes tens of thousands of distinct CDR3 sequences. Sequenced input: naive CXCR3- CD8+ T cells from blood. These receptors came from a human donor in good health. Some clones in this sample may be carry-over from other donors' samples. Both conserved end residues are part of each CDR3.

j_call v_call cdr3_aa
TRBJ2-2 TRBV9 CASDGQGNTGELFF
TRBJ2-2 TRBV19 CASKPGVAGELFF
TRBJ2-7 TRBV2 CASSWGGDEQYF
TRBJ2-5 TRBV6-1 CASSDPGMQETQYF
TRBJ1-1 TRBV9 CASSVRGDTEAFF
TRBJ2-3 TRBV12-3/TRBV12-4 CASTRDGSDTQYF
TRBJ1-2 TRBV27 CASSLSGQGELYGYTF
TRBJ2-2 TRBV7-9 CASSPAVGTEANTGELFF
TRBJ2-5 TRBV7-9 CASSFLNRVGETQYF
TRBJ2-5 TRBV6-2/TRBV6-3 CASSPPGRGNVETQYF
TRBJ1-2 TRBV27 CASSAPQGVDGYTF
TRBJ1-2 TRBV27 CASTTGFEGYTF
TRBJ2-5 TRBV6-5 CASSYSRAGKETQYF
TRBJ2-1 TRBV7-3 CASSSGTSEPSYNEQFF
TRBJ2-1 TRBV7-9 CASIPPGGNEQFF
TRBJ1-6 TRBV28 CASSDVRSAPLHF
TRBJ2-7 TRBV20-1 CSARPPRGGEQYF
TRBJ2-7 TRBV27 CATGGTGAYEQYF
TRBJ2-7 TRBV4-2 CASSPKAGSSYEQYF
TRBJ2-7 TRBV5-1 CASTPDGPYEQYF